This T cell receptor (beta chain) came from a study of beta chain features in type 1 diabetes. Study-level findings and limits: There were fewer insertions and more deletions at the VDJ junctions of type 1 diabetes patients. Shorter templates may be favored by PCR, equally so in patients and controls.

The CDR3 totals 20 residues. CDR1 is SGHRS and CDR2 is YFSETQ in the germline V gene. Trimming at V came to 4 bases and at J to 2 bases, leaving 12 bases not matched to a gene. Sequenced material consisted of expressed TCRB transcripts (all of the isolated RNA was reverse transcribed). Assay used: immunoSEQ multiplex PCR; TCRdb lists only in-frame clones, some missing. The data show around 250,000 clones, approximately 14% seen once. A note on this clone: Its target is unknown.

The clonotype was recovered from a woman aged 40 to 55 in good health. This chain joins TRBV5-1 and TRBJ2-1; 16 bases are shared with TRBD2. Sequenced: naive CD4+ T cells from blood. The chain's CDR3 is CASSPGTSGGDLAAYNEQFF. CDR3 in DNA: TGCGCCAGCAGCCCCGGGACTAGCGGGGGGGATTTGGCGGCCTACAATGAGCAGTTCTTC.